This T cell receptor beta chain was obtained from a study of post-analysis software for immune sequencing data. Points on this clonotype: Its specificity is not known.

Study-wide results and caveats: Four or five TRBV segments, TRBV5-6, TRBV5-1 and TRBV20-1 among them, were found more frequent in patients than controls. Versus controls, multiple sclerosis patients showed significantly lower diversity (normalized Chao1). With F measure, samples from one preparation batch clustered together strongly.

Every TCR beta cDNA library bore unique molecular identifiers. A single record per CDR3 protein comes from TCRdb applying MiXCR to the PCR reads. The sample holds about 800,000 distinct CDR3 sequences, 30% seen once. Trimming shortened V by 0 bases and J by 6 bases, and 7 bases separated the two germline ends. Germline CDR1 and CDR2: LGHNA and YNFKEQ. The CDR3 sequence is 13 residues long. The source material was blood. The clonotype comes from a girl between 5 and 17 years old with multiple sclerosis. The chain employs TRBV4-2 and TRBJ2-3; D may correspond to TRBD1 or TRBD2 (6 bases each). The CDR3 nucleotides read TGTGCCAGCAGCCAAGAAGGGGGGGATACGCAGTATTTT. Amino acid sequence: CASSQEGGDTQYF.